These 17 T cell receptor beta chains originate from one sample sequenced in a study of shared clonotypes between healthy human individuals. Libraries were prepared by immunoSEQ multiplex PCR; TCRdb keeps only in-frame clonotypes and omits some of them. The profile shows some 2,500,000 clones, approximately 90% of them singletons. The specimen sequenced was naive CD4+ T cells from PBMCs. Subset given: CD45RA+ positively selected. Receptors originate from a man younger than 35 in good health. Some clones in this sample may be carry-over from other donors' samples.

Worth noting for this clone: This same CDR3 is encoded by further DNA sequences in the sample. The chain combines TRBV30 with TRBJ2-3; D is undetermined. Germline V gives CDR1 GTSNPN, CDR2 SVGIG (reference sequence). V dropped 0 bases and J dropped 5 bases, with 0 bases sitting between them. The CDR3 covers 10 residues. The CDR3 sequence is CAWSVDTQYF. CDR3 nucleotides: TGTGCCTGGAGTGTAGATACGCAGTATTTT.

Points on this clone: The same CDR3 also results from other DNA sequences found in this sample. The chain couples TRBV19 to TRBJ1-2; the D is unclear. V dropped 1 base and J dropped 5 bases, with 11 bases sitting between them. Germline CDR1 and CDR2: LNHDA and SQIVND (reference sequence). The CDR3 runs 14 residues. As DNA, the CDR3 is TGTGCCAGTAGTATAGGCAGGACGGATTATGGCTACACCTTC. Translation: CASSIGRTDYGYTF.

The chain recombines TRBV11-2 with TRBJ2-1, with 8 bases matching TRBD1. Trimming removed 3 bases from V and 3 bases from J; junction bases left unmatched: 7. CDR1 is SGHAT and CDR2 is FQNNGV in the germline V gene. This CDR3 comprises 16 residues. The CDR3 is CASSFTLGTGYNEQFF. The DNA of the CDR3 is TGTGCCAGCAGCTTCACCCTCGGGACAGGCTACAATGAGCAGTTCTTC.

In the case of this clone: This same CDR3 is encoded by further DNA sequences in the sample. The CDR3 reads CASGRQGTGELFF. DNA for the CDR3: TGTGCCAGCGGACGACAGGGGACCGGGGAGCTGTTTTTT. The V call is TRBV28, the J call TRBJ2-2; 8 nucleotides agree with TRBD1. The CDR3 is 13 residues long. CDR1 and CDR2 from the germline V gene are MDHEN and SYDVKM. V gave up 8 bases and J gave up 5 bases; unmatched junction bases: 4.

The chain has TRBV18 and TRBJ2-3; D is undetermined. The CDR3 length is 14 residues. V was clipped by 0 bases and J by 4 bases, with 8 bases between them. Germline V gene data show CDR1 as KGHSH and CDR2 as LQKENI. In DNA, the CDR3 is TGTGCCAGCTCACCACCGGAAGTCCCAGATACGCAGTATTTT. Its translation: CASSPPEVPDTQYF.

J is TRBJ2-3 and V is TRBV29-1; the D gene is possibly TRBD2 (6 bases). CDR3 length equals 15 residues. In germline, CDR1 is SQVTM, CDR2 ANQGSEA. Deletions cut 7 bases from V and 1 base from J, with 18 bases between. The CDR3 DNA reads TGCAGCGGCCTATCGGACGGGGGAGGCACAGATACGCAGTATTTT. Translated: CSGLSDGGGTDTQYF.

The chain recombines TRBV19 with TRBJ1-5, with unresolved D. Germline CDR1 reads LNHDA; CDR2 reads SQIVND (reference sequence). CDR3 length: 16 amino acids. The germline V and J ends were trimmed by 3 bases and 7 bases, with 19 bases remaining between them. The CDR3 nucleotides are TGTGCCAGTAGTATCGTGCGTGTTAGGGTCGGGCAGCCCCAGCATTTT. Its protein product is CASSIVRVRVGQPQHF.

Details on this clone: Within the sample, other DNA sequences also encode this same CDR3. The chain links TRBV28 to TRBJ2-2; 9 bases line up with TRBD2. The CDR3 covers 16 residues. The germline CDR1 and CDR2 sequences are MDHEN and SYDVKM. V was pared by 2 bases and J by 4 bases, with 5 bases of the junction left unmatched. CDR3 DNA sequence: TGTGCCAGCAGTTTAGCGGGAGGGCCTGCCACCGGGGAGCTGTTTTTT. Its protein product is CASSLAGGPATGELFF.

The rearrangement joins TRBV5-1 to TRBJ2-1; D may be TRBD2 (5 bases). Germline loops: CDR1 SGHRS, CDR2 YFSETQ. The CDR3 contains 17 residues. V was clipped by 6 bases and J by 0 bases, with 19 bases between them. This chain's CDR3 is CASTSRSRDSSYNEQFF. The DNA of the CDR3 is TGCGCCAGCACCTCGAGGTCACGGGATAGCTCCTACAATGAGCAGTTCTTC.

Turning to this clone: The same CDR3 can be traced to other DNA sequences in this sample. The V call is TRBV7-9, the J call TRBJ2-7; D ambiguous. V lost 1 base and J lost 3, with 4 bases in between. Looked up from germline, CDR1 is SEHNR and CDR2 is FQNEAQ (reference sequence). CDR3 length: 12 amino acids. The CDR3 DNA sequence: TGTGCCAGCAGCTTAGGGGACTACGAGCAGTACTTC. The encoded protein is CASSLGDYEQYF.

The chain recombines TRBV7-3 with TRBJ2-7; tentatively, D is TRBD1 (5 bases). The CDR3 extends over 14 amino acids. Germline CDR1 SGHTA, CDR2 FQGTGA. Trimming removed 6 bases from V and 7 bases from J, with 19 bases in between. The CDR3 sequence is CASRKWGPKAEQYF. The CDR3 nucleotides read TGTGCCAGCAGGAAGTGGGGCCCCAAAGCGGAGCAGTACTTC.

A word on this clone: At the DNA level, this CDR3 is encoded by other sequences in the same sample as well. The CDR3 DNA sequence: TGTGCCAGCTCACCTCTCGCGGGGCCCTACAATGAGCAGTTCTTC. It yields the protein CASSPLAGPYNEQFF. V usage is TRBV18 and J usage is TRBJ2-1; a weak D match, TRBD2 (6 bases). Looked up from germline, CDR1 is KGHSH and CDR2 is LQKENI. The germline V and J ends were trimmed by 3 bases and 2 bases, with 11 bases remaining between them. The CDR3 consists of 15 residues. Combining the CDR3 with reference TRBV18 and TRBJ2-1 gives the whole variable domain NAGVMQNPRHLVRRRGQEARLRCSPMKGHSHVYWYRQLPEEGLKFMVYLQKENIIDESGMPKERFSAEFPKEGPSILRIQQVVRGDSAAYFCASSPLAGPYNEQFFGPGTRLTVL.

V and J are TRBV7-8 and TRBJ1-5; D not certain. The germline CDR1 and CDR2 sequences are SGHVS and FQNEAQ. V dropped 1 base and J dropped 9 bases, with 16 bases sitting between them. The CDR3 has 15 amino acids. In DNA form, the CDR3 reads TGTGCCAGCAGCTTAGGTGACCCTGGGCGGGGGCCCCAGCATTTT. Translation: CASSLGDPGRGPQHF.

V and J are TRBV28 and TRBJ1-4; D remains unclear. The CDR3 is 13 residues long. The germline gives CDR1 MDHEN, CDR2 SYDVKM. V was shortened by 2 bases and J by 8 bases, with 9 bases between the two germline ends. CDR3 in amino acids: CASSLAGDEKLFF. The CDR3 DNA sequence: TGTGCCAGCAGTTTAGCGGGTGACGAAAAACTGTTTTTT.

The chain uses TRBV28 and TRBJ2-7, with 8 bases matching TRBD1. The V gene's germline CDR1 is MDHEN and CDR2 SYDVKM. The trim removed 6 bases at V and 6 bases at J, leaving 4 bases unmatched. The CDR3 contains 12 residues. CDR3 nucleotides: TGTGCCAGCAGAACAGGGGGACGCGAGCAGTACTTC. Protein sequence: CASRTGGREQYF.

The CDR3 loop is CASSPDGGTGELFF. In nucleotides, the CDR3 is TGTGCCAGCAGCCCCGACGGAGGCACCGGGGAGCTGTTTTTT. The V call is TRBV6-6, the J call TRBJ2-2, with D possibly TRBD2 on 5 matching bases. The CDR3 is 14 amino acids. With 6 bases removed from V and 4 bases from J, the gap between germline ends came to 12 bases. Germline CDR1 MNHNY, CDR2 SVGAGI (reference sequence).

The chain links TRBV29-1 to TRBJ1-1; 7 positions agree with TRBD1. The CDR3 consists of 14 residues. V lost 6 bases and J lost 4; bases outside the gene matches: 11. Germline CDR1 and CDR2: SQVTM and ANQGSEA. This CDR3 reads CSVGTEGGPTEAFF. CDR3 nucleotide sequence: TGCAGCGTGGGGACAGAGGGCGGCCCCACTGAAGCTTTCTTT.